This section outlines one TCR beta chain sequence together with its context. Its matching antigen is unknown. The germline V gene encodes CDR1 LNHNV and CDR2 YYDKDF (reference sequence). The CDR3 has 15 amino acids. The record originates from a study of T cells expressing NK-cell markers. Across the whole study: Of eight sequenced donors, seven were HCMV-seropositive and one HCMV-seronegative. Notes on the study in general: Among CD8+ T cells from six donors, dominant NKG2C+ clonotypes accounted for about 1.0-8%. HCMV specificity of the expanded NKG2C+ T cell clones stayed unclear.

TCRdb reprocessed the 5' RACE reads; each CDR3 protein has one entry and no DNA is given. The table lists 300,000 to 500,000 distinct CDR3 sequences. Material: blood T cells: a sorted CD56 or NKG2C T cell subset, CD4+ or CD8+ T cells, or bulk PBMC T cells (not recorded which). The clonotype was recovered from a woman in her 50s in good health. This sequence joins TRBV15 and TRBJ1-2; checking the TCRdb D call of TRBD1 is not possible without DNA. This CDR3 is CATSRGDREGNGYTF.